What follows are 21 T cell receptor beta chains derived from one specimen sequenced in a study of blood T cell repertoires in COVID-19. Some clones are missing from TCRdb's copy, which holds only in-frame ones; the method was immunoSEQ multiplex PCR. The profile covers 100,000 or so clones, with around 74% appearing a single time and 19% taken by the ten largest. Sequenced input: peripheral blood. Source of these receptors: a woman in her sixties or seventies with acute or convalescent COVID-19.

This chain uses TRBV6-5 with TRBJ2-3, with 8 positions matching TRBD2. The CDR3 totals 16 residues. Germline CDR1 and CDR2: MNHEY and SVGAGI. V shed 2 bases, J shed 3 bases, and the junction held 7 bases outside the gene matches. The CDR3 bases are TGTGCCAGCAGTTACCGGGCGGGGGGACTAACAGATACGCAGTATTTT. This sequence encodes CASSYRAGGLTDTQYF.

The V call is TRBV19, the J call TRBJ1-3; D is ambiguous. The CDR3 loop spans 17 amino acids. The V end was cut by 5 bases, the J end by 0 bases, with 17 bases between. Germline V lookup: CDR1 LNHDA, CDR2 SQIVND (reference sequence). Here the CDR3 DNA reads TGTGCCAGTAGTTTAATGCCAGGATCTGGCTCTGGAAACACCATATATTTT. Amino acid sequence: CASSLMPGSGSGNTIYF.

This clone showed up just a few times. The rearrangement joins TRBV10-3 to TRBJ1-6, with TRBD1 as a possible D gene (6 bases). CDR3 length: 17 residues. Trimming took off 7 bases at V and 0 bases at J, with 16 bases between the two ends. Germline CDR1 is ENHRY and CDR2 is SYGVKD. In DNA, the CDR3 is TGTGCCATCAAACCGGACAGCGGGAGCTCCTATAATTCACCCCTCCACTTT. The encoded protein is CAIKPDSGSSYNSPLHF.

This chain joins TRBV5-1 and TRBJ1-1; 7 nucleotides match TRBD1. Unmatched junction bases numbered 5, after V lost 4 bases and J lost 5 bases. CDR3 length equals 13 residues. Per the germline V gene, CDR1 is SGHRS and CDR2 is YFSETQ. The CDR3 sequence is CASSTDRVTEAFF. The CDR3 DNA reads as TGCGCCAGCAGCACAGACAGGGTAACTGAAGCTTTCTTT.

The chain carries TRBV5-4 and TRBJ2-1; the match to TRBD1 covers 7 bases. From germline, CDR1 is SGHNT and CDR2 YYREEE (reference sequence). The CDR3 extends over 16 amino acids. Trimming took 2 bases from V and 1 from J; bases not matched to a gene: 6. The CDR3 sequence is CASSFRAGGSYNEQFF. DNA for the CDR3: TGTGCCAGCAGCTTTCGAGCAGGGGGATCCTACAATGAGCAGTTCTTC.

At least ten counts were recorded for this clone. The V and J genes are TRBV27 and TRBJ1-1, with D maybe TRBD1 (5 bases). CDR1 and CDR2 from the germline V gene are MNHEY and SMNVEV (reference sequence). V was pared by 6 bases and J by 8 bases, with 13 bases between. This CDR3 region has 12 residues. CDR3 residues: CASSPTGVEAFF. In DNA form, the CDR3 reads TGTGCCAGCAGCCCGACGGGGGTCGAAGCTTTCTTT.

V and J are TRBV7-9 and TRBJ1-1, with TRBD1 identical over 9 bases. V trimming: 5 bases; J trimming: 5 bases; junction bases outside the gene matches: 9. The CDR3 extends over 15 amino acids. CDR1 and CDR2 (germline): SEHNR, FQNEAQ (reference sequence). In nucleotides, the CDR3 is TGTGCCAGCAGCGTGCTCCGGGACAGGGTAACTGAAGCTTTCTTT. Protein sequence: CASSVLRDRVTEAFF.

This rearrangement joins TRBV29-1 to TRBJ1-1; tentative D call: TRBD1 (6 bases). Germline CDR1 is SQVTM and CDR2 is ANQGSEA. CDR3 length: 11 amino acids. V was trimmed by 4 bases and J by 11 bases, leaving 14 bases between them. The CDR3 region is CSVAQGTRAFF. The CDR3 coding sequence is TGCAGCGTTGCTCAGGGGACGAGGGCTTTCTTT. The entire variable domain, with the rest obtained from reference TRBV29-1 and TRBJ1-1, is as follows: SAVISQKPSRDICQRGTSLTIQCQVDSQVTMMFWYRQQPGQSLTLIATANQGSEATYESGFVIDKFPISRPNLTFSTLTVSNMSPEDSSIYLCSVAQGTRAFFGQGTRLTVV.

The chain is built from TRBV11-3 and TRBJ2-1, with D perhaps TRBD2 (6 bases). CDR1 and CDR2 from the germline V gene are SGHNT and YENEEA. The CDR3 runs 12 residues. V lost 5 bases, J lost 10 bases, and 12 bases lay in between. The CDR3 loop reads CASSPTAGEQFF. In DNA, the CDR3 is TGTGCCAGCAGCCCGACAGCGGGCGAGCAGTTCTTC. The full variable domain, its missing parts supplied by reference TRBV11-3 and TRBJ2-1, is EAGVVQSPRYKIIEKKQPVAFWCNPISGHNTLYWYLQNLGQGPELLIRYENEEAVDDSQLPKDRFSAERLKGVDSTLKIQPAELGDSAVYLCASSPTAGEQFFGPGTRLTVL.

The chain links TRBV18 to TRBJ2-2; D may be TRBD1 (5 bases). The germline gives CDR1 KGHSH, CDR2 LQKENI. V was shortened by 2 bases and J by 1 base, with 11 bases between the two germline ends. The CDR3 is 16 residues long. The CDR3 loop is CASSPLGRENTGELFF. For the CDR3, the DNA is TGTGCCAGCTCACCATTGGGCAGGGAGAACACCGGGGAGCTGTTTTTT. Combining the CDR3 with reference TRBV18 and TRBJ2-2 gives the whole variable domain NAGVMQNPRHLVRRRGQEARLRCSPMKGHSHVYWYRQLPEEGLKFMVYLQKENIIDESGMPKERFSAEFPKEGPSILRIQQVVRGDSAAYFCASSPLGRENTGELFFGEGSRLTVL.

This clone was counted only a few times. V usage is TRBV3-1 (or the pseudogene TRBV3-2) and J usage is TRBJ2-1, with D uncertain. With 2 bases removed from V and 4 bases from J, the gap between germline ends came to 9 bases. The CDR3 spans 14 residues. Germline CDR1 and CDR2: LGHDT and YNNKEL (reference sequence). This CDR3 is CASSQRETYNEQFF. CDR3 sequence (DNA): TGTGCCAGCAGCCAAAGAGAGACATACAATGAGCAGTTCTTC.

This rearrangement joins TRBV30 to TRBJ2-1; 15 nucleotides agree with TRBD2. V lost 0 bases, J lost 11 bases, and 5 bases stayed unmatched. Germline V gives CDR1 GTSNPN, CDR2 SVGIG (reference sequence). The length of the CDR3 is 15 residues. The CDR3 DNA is TGTGCCTGGAGTGTACTTGGACTAGCGGGGGGGCAGCAGTTCTTC. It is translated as CAWSVLGLAGGQQFF.

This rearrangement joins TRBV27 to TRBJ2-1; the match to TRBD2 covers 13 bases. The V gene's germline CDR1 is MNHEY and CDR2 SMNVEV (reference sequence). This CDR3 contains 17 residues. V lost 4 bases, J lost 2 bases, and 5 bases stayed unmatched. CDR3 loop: CASSSFGLAGAYNEQFF. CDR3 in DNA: TGTGCCAGCAGTTCCTTTGGACTAGCGGGGGCCTACAATGAGCAGTTCTTC.

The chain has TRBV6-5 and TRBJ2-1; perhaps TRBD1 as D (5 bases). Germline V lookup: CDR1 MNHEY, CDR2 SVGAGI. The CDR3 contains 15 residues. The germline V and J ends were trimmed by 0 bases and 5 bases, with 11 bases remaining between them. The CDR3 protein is CASSYSILGDNEQFF. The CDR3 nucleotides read TGTGCCAGCAGTTACTCGATATTAGGGGACAATGAGCAGTTCTTC.

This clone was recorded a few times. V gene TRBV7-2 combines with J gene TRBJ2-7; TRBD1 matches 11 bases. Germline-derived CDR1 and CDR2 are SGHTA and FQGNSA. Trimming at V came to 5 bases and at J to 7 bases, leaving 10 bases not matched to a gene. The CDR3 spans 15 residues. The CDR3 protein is CASSPPAGTGGEQYF. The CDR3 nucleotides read TGTGCCAGCAGCCCCCCAGCCGGGACAGGGGGGGAGCAGTACTTC.

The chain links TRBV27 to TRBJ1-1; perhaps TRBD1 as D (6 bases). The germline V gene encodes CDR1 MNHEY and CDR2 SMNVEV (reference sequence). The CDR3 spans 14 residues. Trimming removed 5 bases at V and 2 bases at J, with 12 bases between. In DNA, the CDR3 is TGTGCCAGCAGTAGTCGACAGGCCAACACTGAAGCTTTCTTT. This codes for CASSSRQANTEAFF.

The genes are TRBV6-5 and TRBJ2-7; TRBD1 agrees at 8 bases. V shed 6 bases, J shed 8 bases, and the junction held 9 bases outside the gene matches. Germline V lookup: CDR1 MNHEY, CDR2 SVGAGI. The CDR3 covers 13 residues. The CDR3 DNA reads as TGTGCCAGCAGCTTACCGACAGGGGAAAAGCAGTACTTC. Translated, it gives CASSLPTGEKQYF.

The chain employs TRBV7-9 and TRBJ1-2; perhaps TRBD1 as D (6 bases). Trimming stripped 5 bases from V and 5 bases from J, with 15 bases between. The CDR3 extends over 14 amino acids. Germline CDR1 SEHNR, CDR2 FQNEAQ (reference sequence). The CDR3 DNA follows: TGTGCCAGCAGCCGTCGGGACACTTTGTATGGCTACACCTTC. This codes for CASSRRDTLYGYTF.

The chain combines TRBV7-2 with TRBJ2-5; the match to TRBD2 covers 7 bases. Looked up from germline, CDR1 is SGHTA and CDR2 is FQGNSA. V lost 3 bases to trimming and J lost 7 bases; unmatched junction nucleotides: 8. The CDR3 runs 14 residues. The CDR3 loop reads CASSLDPSGGTQYF. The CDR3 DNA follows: TGTGCCAGCAGCTTGGACCCCTCGGGGGGGACCCAGTACTTC.

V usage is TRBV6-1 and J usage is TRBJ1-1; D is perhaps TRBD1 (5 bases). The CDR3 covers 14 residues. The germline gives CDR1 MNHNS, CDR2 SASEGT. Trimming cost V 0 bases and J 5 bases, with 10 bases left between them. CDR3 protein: CASSEAATATEAFF. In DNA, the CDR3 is TGTGCCAGCAGTGAAGCGGCGACAGCGACTGAAGCTTTCTTT.

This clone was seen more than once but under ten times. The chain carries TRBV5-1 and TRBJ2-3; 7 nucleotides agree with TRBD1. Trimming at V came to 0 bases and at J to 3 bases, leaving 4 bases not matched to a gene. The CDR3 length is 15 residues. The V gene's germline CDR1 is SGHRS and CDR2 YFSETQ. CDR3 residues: CASSLEGAGTDTQYF. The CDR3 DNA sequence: TGCGCCAGCAGCTTGGAGGGGGCTGGTACAGATACGCAGTATTTT.